Detailed here is one T cell receptor beta chain. These data come from a study of cytomegalovirus exposure and HLA in healthy donors. A multiplex PCR was run with 60 Vbeta primers and 13 Jbeta primers. Method: immunoSEQ multiplex PCR; TCRdb's copy keeps in-frame clones and lacks some. The table includes over 200,000 clones, more than 60% detected once. From germline, CDR1 is SGHNT and CDR2 YYREEE (reference sequence). The CDR3 is made up of 16 amino acids. J gave up 5 bases and V 5 bases, and 10 bases lay outside the gene matches. Input material: PBMCs. The V and J genes are TRBV5-4 and TRBJ1-6; TRBD1 matches 7 bases. This receptor was identified in a woman aged 25 to 39 in good health and CMV-seronegative. DNA for the CDR3: TGTGCCAGCAGTCCAACAGGGGATCCCAATAATTCACCCCTCCACTTT. Its translation: CASSPTGDPNNSPLHF.